This record looks at one T cell receptor beta chain sequence and its context. The table came from immunoSEQ multiplex PCR; TCRdb's copy has only in-frame clones and leaves some out. This sample has 150,000 to 200,000 clones; about 81% occur once, and the top ten carry about a tenth. This sample was taken from a study of blood T cell repertoires in COVID-19. Whole-study context: Whether acute or convalescent, the COVID-19 samples came from the United States, Italy and Spain.

Sequencing was done on a sample of peripheral blood. The origin of this receptor is a human donor in a cohort sampled during active COVID-19.

The CDR3, as DNA: TGTGCCAGCAGGATAGACAGGGGGCAAGGTGGCTACACCTTC. Its translation: CASRIDRGQGGYTF. The rearrangement uses TRBV6-6 and TRBJ1-2; 10 nucleotides align to TRBD1. Germline values: CDR1 MNHNY, CDR2 SVGAGI (reference sequence). The ends lost 6 bases at V and 7 bases at J; junction bases unmatched: 8. This CDR3 has 14 residues.